This record concerns one T cell receptor beta chain sequence. Its antigen is still unknown. Using immunoSEQ multiplex PCR, the repertoire was profiled, and TCRdb retains in-frame clones only, with some absent. Here the sample spans 50,000 or so clones, approximately 83% being singletons. With autoimmune disease history or systemic immunosuppression, patients were excluded. The data belong to a study of OX40 agonist ivuxolimab in advanced cancers. Turning to the study itself: Across the patients, intravenous ivuxolimab was delivered every 2 weeks at 0.01 to 10 mg/kg.

The study's findings and limits: Some nonresponders also had low normalized T-cell clonal expansion.

The germline gives CDR1 PRHDT, CDR2 FYEKMQ (reference sequence). CDR3 length: 15 amino acids. The ends were cut back, 0 bases at V and 5 bases at J, with 13 bases in the middle. This specimen consisted of CD4+ or CD8+ T cells sorted from blood, obtained in a trial of the OX40 agonist ivuxolimab. The sequence was obtained from an adult with an advanced solid tumor such as melanoma, head and neck, liver or kidney cancer. The chain carries TRBV13 and TRBJ2-5; D remains unclear. This CDR3 reads CASSLGIGEWETQYF. DNA for the CDR3: TGTGCCAGCAGCTTAGGCATAGGCGAATGGGAGACCCAGTACTTC. Full variable domain (outside the CDR3, taken from reference TRBV13 and TRBJ2-5): AAGVIQSPRHLIKEKRETATLKCYPIPRHDTVYWYQQGPGQDPQFLISFYEKMQSDKGSIPDRFSAQQFSDYHSELNMSSLELGDSALYFCASSLGIGEWETQYFGPGTRLLVL.